This TCR beta chain was sequenced during a study of T cell responses to AZD1222 COVID-19 vaccine (TCRdb year 2021). In terms of the full investigation: TCR sequencing was performed for about 250 trial participants, of whom around 200 were given two doses of AZD1222 and approximately 25 were given two doses of MenACWY control vaccine. Trial participants were enrolled by age into subgroups of 18-55, 56-69 and 70-plus years, and about 150, 27 and 61 TCR-sequenced participants, respectively, were included in these subgroups.

What the work shows at the level of the full study, not this receptor alone: Reportedly, almost half of the unique spike-specific TCRs recognized epitopes lying outside the regions that are mutated in the B.1.351 and B.1.1.7 variants. After two AZD1222 doses, both the breadth and the depth of spike-specific TCRs were significantly higher than at day 0 and than in MenACWY recipients. Conclusions about previously exposed vaccinees are limited, since just 6 or 7 AZD1222 recipients were seropositive for SARS-CoV-2 at baseline. The vaccine-associated CD4 TCRs covered the entire spike protein, and the dominant responses fell in regions 160-218 and 743-854. Most participants were white British and females outnumbered males, and the authors suggested that clonal diversity may have been underestimated. The 56-69-year group was small, and its depth increase did not reach significance, likely because of low power. Because no day 14 peak-response samples were available, the repertoires could be characterized only after the peak T cell response.

This clone was seen once. The clone's antigen remains unknown. No much larger clone exists at a distance of one base, and base qualities are not known. The sample's time point label is to be understood as: about 28 days (+/-7) after the second vaccine dose. Because spike-specific TCR depth and breadth did not differ between the two schedules, AZD1222 recipients who got a second dose at roughly 4 weeks were pooled with those who got a second dose at roughly 12 weeks. Vaccinee samples came from UK trials COV001 and COV002, including a single-blind randomized controlled phase 2/3 trial of AZD1222 (ChAdOx1 nCoV-19) in healthy adults. Trial participant PBMC samples were collected at day 0 and day 28 after the second dose for TCRbeta chain sequencing. The CDR3 regions of human TCRbeta chains were subjected to immunosequencing. On the study's bioinformatics: TCRs in the repertoires were matched against a reference library of SARS-CoV-2-specific TCRs that had been generated with the MIRA antigen-specificity platform. Breadth meant the fraction of unique TCRs that were SARS-CoV-2-associated, whereas depth meant the fraction of total T cells that were SARS-CoV-2-associated. Using the MIRA data, each spike-specific TCR was assigned both to the spike region to which the TCR was reactive and to a CD4 or CD8 class. Log10-transformed breadth and depth values were compared by one-way ANOVA with Sidak's multiple comparisons tests. Held by TCRdb, this immuneACCESS table contains in-frame sequences only and omits some clones. Under half of the omission traces to an unresolved V gene where checked; the cause of the rest is unknown. V and J calls and clone size are those listed in that table; D and trimming were worked out from the DNA. Across this sample there are approximately 130,000 clones, with 89% seen only once. Roughly a tenth of the sample comes from the top ten.

The clonotype was recovered from an adult who received the AZD1222 COVID-19 vaccine. The sequencing used peripheral blood, collected 28 days after the second AZD1222 dose.

Here the CDR3 is given as CAWSVTSGAFF. The DNA sequence reads TGTGCCTGGAGTGTAACCTCGGGAGCTTTCTTT. The chain employs TRBV30 and TRBJ1-1, with the D gene uncertain. Taken from the germline V gene (reference sequence), the CDR1 and CDR2 loops are GTSNPN and SVGIG. Including the terminal cysteine and phenylalanine, the CDR3 comprises 11 residues. The entry retains the CDR3 DNA only, 33 bases that are in frame from base 1. Between the V and J ends, shortened by 0 bases and 10 bases respectively, the junction contains 9 bases.